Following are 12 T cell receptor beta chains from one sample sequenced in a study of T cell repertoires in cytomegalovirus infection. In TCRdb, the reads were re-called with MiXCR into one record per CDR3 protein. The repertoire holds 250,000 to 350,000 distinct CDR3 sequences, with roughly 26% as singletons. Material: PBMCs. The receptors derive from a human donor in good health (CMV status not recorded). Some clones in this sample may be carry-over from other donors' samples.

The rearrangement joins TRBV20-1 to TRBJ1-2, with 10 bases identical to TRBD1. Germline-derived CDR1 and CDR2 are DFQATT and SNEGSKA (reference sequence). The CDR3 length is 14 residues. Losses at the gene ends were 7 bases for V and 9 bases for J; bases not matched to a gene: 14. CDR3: CSVPKRTGGDRYTF. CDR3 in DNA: TGCAGTGTTCCAAAAAGGACAGGGGGTGATCGCTACACCTTC.

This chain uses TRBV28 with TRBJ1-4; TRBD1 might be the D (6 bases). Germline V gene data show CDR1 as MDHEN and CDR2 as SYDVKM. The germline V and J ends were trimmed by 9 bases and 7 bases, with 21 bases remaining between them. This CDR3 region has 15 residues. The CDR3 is CARARDTPRVEKLFF. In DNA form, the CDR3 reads TGTGCCAGAGCCCGGGACACCCCTCGGGTTGAAAAACTGTTTTTT.

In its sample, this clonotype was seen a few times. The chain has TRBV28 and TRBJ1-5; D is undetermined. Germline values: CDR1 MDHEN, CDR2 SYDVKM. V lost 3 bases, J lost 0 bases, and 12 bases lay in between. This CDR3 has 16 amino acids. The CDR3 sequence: CASSFDPVLSNQPQHF. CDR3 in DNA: TGTGCCAGCAGTTTTGATCCGGTACTTAGCAATCAGCCCCAGCATTTT.

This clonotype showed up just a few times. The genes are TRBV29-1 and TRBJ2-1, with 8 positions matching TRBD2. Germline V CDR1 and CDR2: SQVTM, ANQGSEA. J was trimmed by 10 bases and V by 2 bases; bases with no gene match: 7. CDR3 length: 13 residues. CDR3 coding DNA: TGCAGCGTTGAATACCTAGCGGGCCGGGAGCAGTTCTTC. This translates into CSVEYLAGREQFF.

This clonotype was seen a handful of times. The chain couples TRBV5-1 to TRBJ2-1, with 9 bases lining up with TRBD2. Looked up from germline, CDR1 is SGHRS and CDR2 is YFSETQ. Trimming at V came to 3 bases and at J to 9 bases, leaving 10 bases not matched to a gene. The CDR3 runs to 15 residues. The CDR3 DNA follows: TGCGCCAGCAGCTCTCTCGCGGGGGGGCCTGGTGAGCAGTTCTTC. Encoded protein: CASSSLAGGPGEQFF. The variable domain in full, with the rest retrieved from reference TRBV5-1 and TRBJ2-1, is KAGVTQTPRYLIKTRGQQVTLSCSPISGHRSVSWYQQTPGQGLQFLFEYFSETQRNKGNFPGRFSGRQFSNSRSEMNVSTLELGDSALYLCASSSLAGGPGEQFFGPGTRLTVL.

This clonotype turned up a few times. The CDR3 is CASKPSSDWAYEQYF. CDR3 bases: TGTGCCAGCAAGCCCAGTTCGGACTGGGCCTACGAGCAGTACTTC. This sequence joins TRBV7-2 and TRBJ2-7; perhaps TRBD2 as D (5 bases). The CDR3 consists of 15 residues. Trimming took off 7 bases at V and 2 bases at J, with 18 bases between the two ends. CDR1 is SGHTA, CDR2 FQGNSA, per germline.

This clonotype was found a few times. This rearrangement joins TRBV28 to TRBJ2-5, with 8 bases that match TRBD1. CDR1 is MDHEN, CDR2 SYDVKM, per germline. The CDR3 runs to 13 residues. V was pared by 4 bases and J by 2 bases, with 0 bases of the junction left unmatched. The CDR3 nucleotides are TGTGCCAGCAGTTGGACAGGGCAAGAGACCCAGTACTTC. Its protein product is CASSWTGQETQYF. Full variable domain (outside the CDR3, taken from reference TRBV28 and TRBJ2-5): DVKVTQSSRYLVKRTGEKVFLECVQDMDHENMFWYRQDPGLGLRLIYFSYDVKMKEKGDIPEGYSVSREKKERFSLILESASTNQTSMYLCASSWTGQETQYFGPGTRLLVL.

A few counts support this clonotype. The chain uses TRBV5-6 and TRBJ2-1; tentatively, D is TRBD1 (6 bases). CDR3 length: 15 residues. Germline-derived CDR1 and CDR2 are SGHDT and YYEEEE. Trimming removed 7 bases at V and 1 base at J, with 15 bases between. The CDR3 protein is CASVPGQQSYNEQFF. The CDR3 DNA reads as TGTGCCAGCGTACCCGGACAGCAATCCTACAATGAGCAGTTCTTC.

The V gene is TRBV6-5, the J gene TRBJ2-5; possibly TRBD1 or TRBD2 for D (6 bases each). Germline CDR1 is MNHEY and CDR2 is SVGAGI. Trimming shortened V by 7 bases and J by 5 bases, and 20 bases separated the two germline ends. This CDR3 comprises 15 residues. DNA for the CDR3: TGTGCCAGCAACGAATGGGGGGCCCTCCGGGAGACCCAGTACTTC. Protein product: CASNEWGALRETQYF.

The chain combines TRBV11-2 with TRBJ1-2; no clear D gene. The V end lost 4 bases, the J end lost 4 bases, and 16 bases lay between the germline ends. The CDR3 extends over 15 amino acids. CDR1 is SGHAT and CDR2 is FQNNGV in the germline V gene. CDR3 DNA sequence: TGTGCCAGCAGCTCCGTACGGAGGGATGGCTATGGCTACACCTTC. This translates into CASSSVRRDGYGYTF. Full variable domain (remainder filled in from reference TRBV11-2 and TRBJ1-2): EAGVAQSPRYKIIEKRQSVAFWCNPISGHATLYWYQQILGQGPKLLIQFQNNGVVDDSQLPKDRFSAERLKGVDSTLKIQPAKLEDSAVYLCASSSVRRDGYGYTFGSGTRLTVV.

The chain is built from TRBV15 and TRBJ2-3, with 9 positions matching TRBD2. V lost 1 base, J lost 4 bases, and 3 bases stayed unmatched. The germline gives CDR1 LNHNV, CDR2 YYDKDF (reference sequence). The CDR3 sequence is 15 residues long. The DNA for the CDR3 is TGTGCCACCAGCAGAGGTGCGGGAGGGTCAGATACGCAGTATTTT. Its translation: CATSRGAGGSDTQYF.

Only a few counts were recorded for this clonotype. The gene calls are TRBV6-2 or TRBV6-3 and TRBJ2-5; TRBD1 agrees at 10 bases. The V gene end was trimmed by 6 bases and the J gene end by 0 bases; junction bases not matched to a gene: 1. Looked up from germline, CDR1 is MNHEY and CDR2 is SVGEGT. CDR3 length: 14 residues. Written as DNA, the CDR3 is TGTGCCAGCAGGGACAGGGGGTACCAAGAGACCCAGTACTTC. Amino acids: CASRDRGYQETQYF.